This TCR beta chain was sequenced during a study of blood T cells in healthy people across ages. The CDR3 length is 16 residues. The trim removed 4 bases at V and 11 bases at J, leaving 18 bases unmatched. CDR1 LGHNA and CDR2 YSLEER come from the germline V gene. Study findings and constraints: More naive CD4+ cells and higher diversity marked long-lived donors relative to aged donors. Estimated diversity across one million T cells was deemed an underestimate. Unsorted PBMC input precluded a conclusive naive versus antigen-experienced comparison.

Together with a sample-barcoded 5' primer, a J-beta primer mix was included in a second PCR lasting about 7 to 11 cycles. Tagging of each cDNA molecule was performed by a template-switch adaptor with 12 random nucleotides. TCRdb passed the 5' RACE reads through MiXCR, listing each CDR3 protein once. The table records around 800,000 distinct CDR3 sequences, 60% to 80% of them present only once. As concerns this clonotype: Its antigen is currently unknown.

The sample comprised blood. This sequence joins TRBV4-3 and TRBJ2-5, with TRBD2 matching over 8 bases. The sequence derives from a man aged 25-40 years in good health. CDR3 sequence: CASSLQLAAIYNEQYF. The CDR3 DNA follows: TGCGCCAGCAGCCTTCAACTAGCGGCAATTTACAATGAGCAGTACTTC.